This paragraph covers one TCR beta chain sequence. Original data processing: Reference gene primer amplification in the assay estimated nucleated cell counts. Some clones are missing from TCRdb's copy, which holds only in-frame ones; the method was immunoSEQ multiplex PCR. The DNA gave D and trimming, while V, J and clone size come from that table. The table has 250,000 to 300,000 clones, 87% seen once. This specimen comes from a study of blood T cell repertoires in COVID-19. Turning to the study itself: Whether acute or convalescent, the COVID-19 samples came from the United States, Italy and Spain. In each case, the material was cDNA or gDNA derived from T cells, B-cell-depleted T cells, or PBMCs.

Germline CDR1 and CDR2: SGHKS and YYEKEE (reference sequence). This CDR3 contains 16 residues. Trimming at V came to 3 bases and at J to 4 bases, leaving 9 bases not matched to a gene. The chain combines TRBV5-5 with TRBJ2-5; TRBD1 aligns across 10 bases. The source material was peripheral blood. This clonotype was sampled from a woman aged 40 to 49 who had recovered from COVID-19. The CDR3 DNA reads as TGTGCCAGCAGCTCTTTGACAGGGGGCACGTTAGAGACCCAGTACTTC. This codes for CASSSLTGGTLETQYF.